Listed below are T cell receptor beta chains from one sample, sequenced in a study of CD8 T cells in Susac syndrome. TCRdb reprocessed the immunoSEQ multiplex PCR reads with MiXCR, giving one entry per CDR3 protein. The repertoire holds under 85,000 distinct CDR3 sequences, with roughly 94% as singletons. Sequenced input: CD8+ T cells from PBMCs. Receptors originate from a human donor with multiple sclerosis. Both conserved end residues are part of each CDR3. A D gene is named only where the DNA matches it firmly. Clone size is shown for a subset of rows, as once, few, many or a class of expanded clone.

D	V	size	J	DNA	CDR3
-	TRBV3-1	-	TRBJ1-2	TGTGCCAGCAGCCAAGATAGCAGGAACTATGGCTACACCTTC	CASSQDSRNYGYTF
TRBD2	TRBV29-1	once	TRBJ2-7	TGCAGCGTTGAGGCTAGCGGGAGGGCGAAGTACGAGCAGTACTTC	CSVEASGRAKYEQYF
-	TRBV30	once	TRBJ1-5	TGTGCCTGGAGTGTACAGGGTGGACAGCCCCAGCATTTT	CAWSVQGGQPQHF
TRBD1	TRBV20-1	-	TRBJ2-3	TGCAGTGCTAGAGATTTTACAGGGGCCGTCACAGATACGCAGTATTTT	CSARDFTGAVTDTQYF
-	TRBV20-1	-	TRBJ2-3	TGCAGTGCTACGGGCGGATTCCAGGGGAAATCGGCAGATACGCAGTATTTT	CSATGGFQGKSADTQYF
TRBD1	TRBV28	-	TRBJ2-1	TGTGCCAGCGGTGGGACAGGGGGATACAATGAGCAGTTCTTC	CASGGTGGYNEQFF
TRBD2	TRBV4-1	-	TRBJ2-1	TGCGCCAGCAGCCCCGGCACGGGAGGGGGCAATGAGCAGTTCTTC	CASSPGTGGGNEQFF
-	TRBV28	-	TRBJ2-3	TGTGCCAGCAGTCCCACAGATACGCAGTATTTT	CASSPTDTQYF
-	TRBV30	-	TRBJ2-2	TGTGCCTGGAGTGTACCAGGAGCCGGGGAGCTGTTTTTT	CAWSVPGAGELFF
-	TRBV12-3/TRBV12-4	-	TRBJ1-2	TGTGCCAGCAGTTTATCCGCAGGGAGGATGGGCTACACCTTC	CASSLSAGRMGYTF
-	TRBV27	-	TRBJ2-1	TGTGCCAGCACACCCGACGGAGGGGCCTACAATGAGCAGTTCTTC	CASTPDGGAYNEQFF
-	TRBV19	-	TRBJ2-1	TGTGCCAGTAGTCTTCCCTACAGCTCCTACAATGAGCAGTTCTTC	CASSLPYSSYNEQFF
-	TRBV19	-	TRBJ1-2	TGTGCCAGTAGTGGGGGTAGGGTCTCCACCTTC	CASSGGRVSTF
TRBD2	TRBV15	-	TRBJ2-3	TGTGCCACCAGCAGACCCCTTCTGGGACTACAAAGCACAGATACGCAGTATTTT	CATSRPLLGLQSTDTQYF
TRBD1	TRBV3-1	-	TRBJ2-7	TGTGCCAGCAGCCCACAGGGGTCCTACGAGCAGTACTTC	CASSPQGSYEQYF
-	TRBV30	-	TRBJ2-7	TGTGCCTGGTCAGGGGGGGGATACCTCTACGAGCAGTACTTC	CAWSGGGYLYEQYF
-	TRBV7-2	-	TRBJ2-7	TGTGCCAGCAGCTTTGGTTCTGCCTACGAGCAGTACTTC	CASSFGSAYEQYF
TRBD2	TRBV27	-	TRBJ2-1	TGTGCCAGCAGTGCCGGGACTAGCCTCTACAATGAGCAGTTCTTC	CASSAGTSLYNEQFF
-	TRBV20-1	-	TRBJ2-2	TGCAGTGCTAGGTCCTGGACAGATCACACCGGGGAGCTGTTTTTT	CSARSWTDHTGELFF
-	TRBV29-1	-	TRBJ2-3	TGCAGCGTTGACGGGACAGGCGATCCTAGCGGGGTGGGAGATACGCAGTATTTT	CSVDGTGDPSGVGDTQYF
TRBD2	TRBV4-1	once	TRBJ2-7	TGCGCCAGCAGCCAAGGATCCGGGACTAGCGGATACGAGCAGTACTTC	CASSQGSGTSGYEQYF
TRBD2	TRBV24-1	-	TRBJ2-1	TGTGCCACCAGTGATTTTCCCCAGCGGGAGAGCTCCTACAATGAGCAGTTCTTC	CATSDFPQRESSYNEQFF
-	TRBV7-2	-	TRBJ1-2	TGTGCTCGATTGACGGCAAACTATGGCTACACCTTC	CARLTANYGYTF
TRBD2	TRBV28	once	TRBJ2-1	TGTGCCAGCAGTGCCCGGCAGCGGGGCGGGAATGAGCAGTTCTTC	CASSARQRGGNEQFF
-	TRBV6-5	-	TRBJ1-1	TGTGCCAGCAAATTTACCGCCAGCTTAAACACTGAAGCTTTCTTT	CASKFTASLNTEAFF
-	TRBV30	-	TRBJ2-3	TGTGCATCTTTCACAGATACGCAGTATTTT	CASFTDTQYF
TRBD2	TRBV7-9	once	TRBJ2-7	TGTGCCAGCAGCCCCTTTTCTAGCGGGGCCTACGAGCAGTACTTC	CASSPFSSGAYEQYF
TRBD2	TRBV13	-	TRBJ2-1	TGTGCCAGCAGCCATAGCGGGAGGGCCTACAATGAGCAGTTCTTC	CASSHSGRAYNEQFF
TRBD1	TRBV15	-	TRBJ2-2	TGTGCCACCGTCCTAGACAGGGGTACCGGGGAGCTGTTTTTT	CATVLDRGTGELFF
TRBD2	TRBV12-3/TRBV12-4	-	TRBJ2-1	TGTGCCAGCAGCTCTTCACTAGCGGGAGAGCCGATCGGTGAGCAGTTCTTC	CASSSSLAGEPIGEQFF
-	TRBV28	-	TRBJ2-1	TGTGCCAGCAGTTTCCGTGGGCTAGACAATGAGCAGTTCTTC	CASSFRGLDNEQFF
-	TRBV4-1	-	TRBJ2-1	TGCGCCAGCAGCCAAGATCCCTCACAGGGTCCTTCAAATGAGCAGTTCTTC	CASSQDPSQGPSNEQFF
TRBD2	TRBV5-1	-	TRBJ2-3	TGCGCCAGCAAGGAAACTAGCGGGGGCACAGATACGCAGTATTTT	CASKETSGGTDTQYF
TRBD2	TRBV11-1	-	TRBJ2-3	TGTGCCAGCAGACCCCCCGGGACTAGCGGGAGGGCCTACGGCACAGATACGCAGTATTTT	CASRPPGTSGRAYGTDTQYF
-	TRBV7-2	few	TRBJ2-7	TGTGCCAGCAGCTTAGTTATAGGTGCGGCAGGGCCCGGCTACGAGCAGTACTTC	CASSLVIGAAGPGYEQYF
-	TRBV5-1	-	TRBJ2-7	TGCGCCAGCAGCTGGAGAGGAGGTCGCACCGAGCAGTACTTC	CASSWRGGRTEQYF
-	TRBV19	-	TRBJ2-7	TGTGCCAGTAGTTTTCAATACGCACCCTACGAGCAGTACTTC	CASSFQYAPYEQYF
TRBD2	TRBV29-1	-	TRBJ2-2	TGCAGCGTTGTAGCAGCGGGAGGTGACACCGGGGAGCTGTTTTTT	CSVVAAGGDTGELFF
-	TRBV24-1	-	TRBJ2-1	TGTGCCACCAGTGATACCATATGGACCCATGAGCAGTTCTTC	CATSDTIWTHEQFF
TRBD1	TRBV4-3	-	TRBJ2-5	TGCGCCAGCAGCCAAGACCCCATCGACAGGGGACAAGAGACCCAGTACTTC	CASSQDPIDRGQETQYF
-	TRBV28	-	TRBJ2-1	TGTGCCAGCGGTATAGTCGATGAGCAGTTCTTC	CASGIVDEQFF
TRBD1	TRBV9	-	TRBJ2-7	TGTGCCAGCAGCGTAGGGGACAGGGTTCACGAGCAGTACTTC	CASSVGDRVHEQYF
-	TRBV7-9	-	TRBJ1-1	TGTGCCAGCAGCTTAGGCCCGGCACTGAACACTGAAGCTTTCTTT	CASSLGPALNTEAFF
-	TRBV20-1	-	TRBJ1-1	TGCAGTGCTAGCAGGGTCCCGAACACTGAAGCTTTCTTT	CSASRVPNTEAFF
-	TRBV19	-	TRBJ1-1	TGTGCCAGCCAAGGGCCACAGGGGAACACTGAAGCTTTCTTT	CASQGPQGNTEAFF
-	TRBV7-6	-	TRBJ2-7	TGTGCCAGCAGCCCTGTCTACAAGACCTACGAGCAGTACTTC	CASSPVYKTYEQYF
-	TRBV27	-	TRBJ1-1	TGTGCCAGCAGTTGGGGGACTGAAGCTTTCTTT	CASSWGTEAFF
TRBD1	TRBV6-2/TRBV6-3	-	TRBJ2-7	TGTGCCAGCAGTCGCCGGACAGGCCAAACCTACGAGCAGTACTTC	CASSRRTGQTYEQYF
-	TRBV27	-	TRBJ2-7	TGTGCCAGCAGTCCTAGCCGAGGGGTTTCATCCTACGAGCAGTACTTC	CASSPSRGVSSYEQYF
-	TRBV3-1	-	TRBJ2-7	TGTGCCAGCAGACGGACTTTGGAGCTCGAGCAGTACTTC	CASRRTLELEQYF
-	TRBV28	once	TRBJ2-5	TGTGCCAGCAGAGACTCTCTAATGGGCGGAGGAGAGACCCAGTACTTC	CASRDSLMGGGETQYF
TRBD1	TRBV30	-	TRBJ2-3	TGTGCCTGGACCATCGACAGGGGAGGCACAGATACGCAGTATTTT	CAWTIDRGGTDTQYF